These 5 T cell receptor beta chains share one sample of origin, sequenced in a study of shared clonotypes between healthy human individuals. Some clones are missing from TCRdb's copy, which holds only in-frame ones; the method was immunoSEQ multiplex PCR. The sample has around 700,000 clones; 73% are singletons. The sequencing sample was made of memory CD4+ T cells sorted from blood. This sample's subset: CD45RA-negative fraction. The receptors stem from a woman in her 30s in good health.

CDR3 loop: CASSLWTDYEQYF. The CDR3 DNA sequence: TGTGCCAGCAGTTTATGGACAGACTACGAGCAGTACTTC. This chain connects TRBV28 to TRBJ2-7; D is perhaps TRBD1 (5 bases). This CDR3 region has 13 residues. Trimming shortened V by 0 bases and J by 3 bases, and 6 bases separated the two germline ends. Per the germline V gene, CDR1 is MDHEN and CDR2 is SYDVKM.

This clone has a single count. V gene TRBV5-4 combines with J gene TRBJ2-7; perhaps TRBD2 as D (5 bases). The V end was cut by 0 bases, the J end by 0 bases, with 7 bases between. The germline V gene encodes CDR1 SGHNT and CDR2 YYREEE (reference sequence). The CDR3 has 14 residues. The DNA of the CDR3 is TGTGCCAGCAGCTTGGGGCGGGCCTCCTACGAGCAGTACTTC. Residues: CASSLGRASYEQYF.

This clone was counted a single time. The chain employs TRBV18 and TRBJ2-2; no definite D call. This CDR3 region has 14 residues. The V end lost 1 base, the J end lost 3 bases, and 6 bases lay between the germline ends. From germline, CDR1 is KGHSH and CDR2 LQKENI. The CDR3 nucleotides are TGTGCCAGCTCACCACTAGTAGACACCGGGGAGCTGTTTTTT. The encoded protein is CASSPLVDTGELFF.

V gene TRBV27 combines with J gene TRBJ2-2, with 8 bases aligning to TRBD1. Per the germline V gene, CDR1 is MNHEY and CDR2 is SMNVEV (reference sequence). The trim removed 4 bases at V and 1 base at J, leaving 11 bases unmatched. CDR3 length: 18 residues. CDR3 coding DNA: TGTGCCAGCAGTTCTATACGTCCCGGGACAGGGAACACCGGGGAGCTGTTTTTT. This gives the protein CASSSIRPGTGNTGELFF.

This clone was found many times. V and J are TRBV12-5 and TRBJ2-5; 8 bases are a match to TRBD2. Germline lookup yields CDR1 LGHNT and CDR2 FRNRAP. Trimming removed 4 bases from V and 5 bases from J; junction bases left unmatched: 6. This CDR3 region has 14 residues. The CDR3 sequence is CASGSGLAPETQYF. CDR3 nucleotides: TGTGCTAGTGGTTCAGGACTAGCCCCCGAGACCCAGTACTTC.